This TCR beta chain was profiled in a study of a mutant IDH1 vaccine in newly diagnosed glioma. Study at large: Vaccines began 4-6 weeks after radiotherapy alone, or with temozolomide cycles. A roughly 62% male, approximately 38% female split and a mean age of about 40 years characterized treated patients.

The CDR3 has 16 residues. Trimming took off 6 bases at V and 5 bases at J, with 20 bases between the two ends. The V gene's germline CDR1 is KGHSH and CDR2 LQKENI. Data came from immunoSEQ multiplex PCR; TCRdb stores just in-frame clones and leaves some out. The sample lists about 36,000 clones; about four fifths were seen once. A note on this clone: Antigen: not known.

Time point specified: week 11, during vaccination. Alongside topical imiquimod, each dose of vaccine comprised 300 ug of mutant IDH1 20-mer peptide. Sequencing used peripheral blood mononuclear cells (PBMCs), obtained from a glioma patient whose treatment included an IDH1 peptide vaccine. The V gene is TRBV18, the J gene TRBJ2-1; D is perhaps TRBD2 (7 bases). This clonotype originated in a woman between 25 and 40 years old with glioma. Some clones in this sample may be carry-over from other donors' samples. CDR3 sequence: CASSPLRGGGNNEQFF. DNA of the CDR3: TGTGCCAGCTCGCCTCTCCGAGGGGGAGGGAACAATGAGCAGTTCTTC.